This section outlines one T cell receptor beta chain sequence together with its context. The data belong to a study of blood T cell repertoires in COVID-19. Turning to the study itself: The study drew acute and convalescent COVID-19 samples from the United States, Italy and Spain.

The assay was immunoSEQ multiplex PCR, and TCRdb's table has in-frame clones only and misses some. The table lists 300,000 to 350,000 clones, 80% to 90% of them singletons. Per germline, CDR1 LNHDA and CDR2 SQIVND (reference sequence). V was clipped by 6 bases and J by 2 bases, with 16 bases between them. The CDR3 totals 15 residues. Cohort placement rested on clinical history that participants reported themselves. This sequence originates from a man aged 30 to 45 who had recovered from COVID-19. V is TRBV19 and J is TRBJ1-1, with a weak D call TRBD1 (6 bases). The source material was PBMCs or T cells enriched from blood (not recorded which). The CDR3 is CASRTGGQINTEAFF. CDR3 nucleotides: TGTGCCAGTAGAACCGGTGGACAGATCAACACTGAAGCTTTCTTT.